Sequencing of this T cell receptor (beta chain) was carried out in a study of HIV-infected patients and healthy controls. The study's findings and limits: Compared with untreated HIV+ repertoires, healthy controls showed roughly threefold more distinct CDR3s and higher Shannon diversity. Apparent post-therapy Gini recovery among HIV-infected patients was not reproduced with size-matched repertoires.

Deletions cut 2 bases from V and 1 base from J, with 9 bases between. CDR3 length: 14 amino acids. Germline loops: CDR1 KGHSH, CDR2 LQKENI. This clonotype was observed a few times. Its specificity is not known. About 480 ng RNA was reverse transcribed with alpha and beta constant-region primers. Using multiplexing indices, alpha and beta chain libraries were generated apart by chain-specific third strand synthesis. MiXCR, applied by TCRdb to the 5' RACE reads, yields one record per CDR3 protein. Of several thousand distinct CDR3 sequences listed, more than 7% are singletons. All unsorted peripheral T cells were captured because whole blood was used without fractionation.

The source of this sequence is an adult with HIV infection. The donor label of this sample is uncertain. The specimen comprised blood, sampled before antiretroviral therapy. This chain joins TRBV18 and TRBJ2-7; D tentatively reads TRBD1 or TRBD2 (5 bases each). The CDR3 sequence: CASSPGTPSYEQYF. CDR3 DNA: TGTGCCAGCTCACCAGGGACCCCTTCCTACGAGCAGTACTTC.